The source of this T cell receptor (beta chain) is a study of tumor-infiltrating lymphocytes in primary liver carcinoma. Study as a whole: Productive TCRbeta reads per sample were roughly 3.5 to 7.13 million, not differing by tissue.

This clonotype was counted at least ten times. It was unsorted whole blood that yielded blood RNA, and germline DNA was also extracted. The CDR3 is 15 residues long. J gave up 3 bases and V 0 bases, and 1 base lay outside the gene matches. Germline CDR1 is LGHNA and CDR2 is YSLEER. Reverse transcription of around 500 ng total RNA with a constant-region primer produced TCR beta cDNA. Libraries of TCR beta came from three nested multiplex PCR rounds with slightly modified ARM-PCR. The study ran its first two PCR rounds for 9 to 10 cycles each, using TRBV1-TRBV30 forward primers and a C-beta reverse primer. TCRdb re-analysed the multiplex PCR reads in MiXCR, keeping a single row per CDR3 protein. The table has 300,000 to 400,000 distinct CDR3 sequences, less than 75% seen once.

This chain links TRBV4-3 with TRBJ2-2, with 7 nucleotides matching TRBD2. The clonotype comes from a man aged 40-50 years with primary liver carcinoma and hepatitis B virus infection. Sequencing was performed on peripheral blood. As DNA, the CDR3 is TGCGCCAGCAGCCAAGAAGCGGGACACACCGGGGAGCTGTTTTTT. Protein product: CASSQEAGHTGELFF.